Below, 30 T cell receptor beta chains from the same sample are listed, as sequenced in a study of post-analysis software for immune sequencing data (dated by TCRdb to 2013 to 2016). What the research found in general, with its limitations: Four to six TRBV segments, including TRBV5-6, TRBV5-1 and TRBV20-1, were significantly more frequent in patients than controls.

Receptor libraries were prepared by PCR. Sequencing took place on an Illumina HiSeq 2500. To reduce PCR and sequencing biases, unique molecular identifiers were built into the TCR beta cDNA libraries. In TCRdb, the public reads were trimmed at Q25 with fastp and aligned with MiXCR, with productive beta chains retained. Identical CDR3 proteins give one entry, which carries the most common genes and DNA. Recorded for this sample are fewer than 850,000 distinct CDR3 sequences; roughly 30% of them occurred a single time. The ten largest clones represent around 0.56% of the sample. No antigen is known for these receptors. The sample comprised blood. The receptors shown here come from a girl aged 10 to 17 with multiple sclerosis.

The V gene is TRBV19, the J gene TRBJ2-6; unclear D gene. V was trimmed by 4 bases and J by 0 bases, leaving 7 bases between them. This CDR3 contains 15 residues. Looked up from germline, CDR1 is LNHDA and CDR2 is SQIVND (reference sequence). DNA of the CDR3: TGTGCCAGTAGTAAGTTCGGCTCTGGGGCCAACGTCCTGACTTTC. Translated: CASSKFGSGANVLTF.

The V call is TRBV20-1, the J call TRBJ2-1; D not certain. The CDR3 loop spans 13 amino acids. The germline V and J ends were trimmed by 4 bases and 8 bases, with 15 bases remaining between them. CDR1 is DFQATT and CDR2 is SNEGSKA in the germline V gene (reference sequence). The DNA of the CDR3 is TGCAGTGCTACGATCATGGAAGGCCATGAGCAGTTCTTC. It is translated as CSATIMEGHEQFF.

The rearrangement joins TRBV5-5 to TRBJ2-3; D gene uncertain. Germline CDR1 reads SGHKS; CDR2 reads YYEKEE (reference sequence). The CDR3 has 14 amino acids. V lost 4 bases and J lost 2, with 11 bases in between. The CDR3 sequence: CASSTQLYTDTQYF. In DNA, the CDR3 is TGTGCCAGCAGCACCCAGTTGTACACAGATACGCAGTATTTT.

This clonotype was counted only a few times. The gene calls are TRBV5-1 and TRBJ2-1; D possibly corresponds to TRBD2 (6 bases). CDR3 size: 16 residues. CDR1 is SGHRS and CDR2 is YFSETQ in the germline V gene. V dropped 2 bases and J dropped 5 bases, with 17 bases sitting between them. The CDR3 sequence: CASSFISGVQNNEQFF. The CDR3 DNA is TGCGCCAGCAGCTTTATCTCGGGGGTTCAAAACAATGAGCAGTTCTTC.

This clonotype has a handful of counts. The rearrangement uses TRBV12-3 or TRBV12-4 and TRBJ2-2; no clear D. This CDR3 region has 13 residues. V lost 4 bases to trimming and J lost 3 bases, with 6 bases between them. The CDR3 DNA reads TGTGCCAGCAGTTCCCTCGACACCGGGGAGCTGTTTTTT. It is translated as CASSSLDTGELFF.

This clonotype appeared many times. The gene calls are TRBV10-3 and TRBJ1-2; a possible D gene is TRBD1 (5 bases). V was shortened by 0 bases and J by 4 bases, with 18 bases between the two germline ends. Germline assignment: CDR1 ENHRY and CDR2 SYGVKD. The CDR3 is 17 residues long. The CDR3 region is CAISESRRGRTLYGYTF. CDR3 DNA sequence: TGTGCCATCAGTGAGTCTCGGAGGGGTCGTACCCTCTATGGCTACACCTTC.

The rearrangement links TRBV20-1 to TRBJ2-7; tentatively, D is TRBD1 or TRBD2 (7 bases each). With 5 bases removed from V and 0 bases from J, the gap between germline ends came to 26 bases. Germline lookup yields CDR1 DFQATT and CDR2 SNEGSKA (reference sequence). The CDR3 contains 18 residues. Written as DNA, the CDR3 is TGCAGTGCTGCGGCCAGGGGGTGGGAGGGATCCAGCTCCTACGAGCAGTACTTC. Protein product: CSAAARGWEGSSSYEQYF.

The chain combines TRBV29-1 with TRBJ1-3; a possible D gene is TRBD1 (5 bases). The ends were cut back, 4 bases at V and 2 bases at J, with 9 bases in the middle. The CDR3 totals 13 residues. In germline, CDR1 is SQVTM, CDR2 ANQGSEA. Here the CDR3 DNA reads TGCAGCGTTGGTTTGACAGCTGGAAACACCATATATTTT. This codes for CSVGLTAGNTIYF.

This clonotype was counted at least ten times. The genes are TRBV29-1 and TRBJ1-1; TRBD1 matches at 7 bases. Losses at the gene ends were 4 bases for V and 5 bases for J; bases not matched to a gene: 10. There are 14 residues in the CDR3. The germline V gene encodes CDR1 SQVTM and CDR2 ANQGSEA. The CDR3 nucleotides are TGCAGCGTTGTCGCAGGGGGTGAGTGGACTGAAGCTTTCTTT. This translates into CSVVAGGEWTEAFF.

The CDR3 DNA follows: TGTGCCAGCAGAGACGAGCGGGACACTGAAGCTTTCTTT. Its protein is CASRDERDTEAFF. The J gene is TRBJ1-1, the V gene TRBV6-2 or TRBV6-3; D is uncertain. This CDR3 region has 13 residues. Trimming took off 6 bases at V and 3 bases at J, with 11 bases between the two ends. Germline lookup yields CDR1 MNHEY and CDR2 SVGEGT.

For this clonotype: This may stem from a read error, because a much larger clone lies one nucleotide away. The V gene is TRBV7-2, the J gene TRBJ2-1; 8 positions agree with TRBD2. The CDR3 has 15 amino acids. The germline CDR1 and CDR2 sequences are SGHTA and FQGNSA. CDR3 protein: CACSLDSSGGNEQFF. In DNA, the CDR3 is TGTGCCTGCAGCTTAGATTCCTCGGGGGGGAATGAGCAGTTCTTC.

This clonotype has more than one count but fewer than ten. The chain uses TRBV28 and TRBJ1-1; D remains unclear. This CDR3 region has 12 residues. Trimming cost V 10 bases and J 0 bases, with 9 bases left between them. Germline V lookup: CDR1 MDHEN, CDR2 SYDVKM. The CDR3 nucleotides read TGTGCCACCTTGCCCTTGAACACTGAAGCTTTCTTT. It yields the protein CATLPLNTEAFF.

The CDR3 nucleotides are TGCAGGGCCCAGGACAGGGAACGTCAGACCCAGTACTTC. It yields the protein CRAQDRERQTQYF. The chain employs TRBV20-1 and TRBJ2-5; 8 bases are a match to TRBD1. There are 13 residues in the CDR3. CDR1 and CDR2 from the germline V gene are DFQATT and SNEGSKA (reference sequence).

This clonotype appeared many times. This chain links TRBV7-9 with TRBJ2-7; D remains unclear. Germline V gene data show CDR1 as SEHNR and CDR2 as FQNEAQ (reference sequence). This CDR3 spans 11 amino acids. V lost 6 bases and J 3 bases, leaving 6 bases between the germline ends. In DNA form, the CDR3 reads TGTGCCAGCAGTGAGTACTACGAGCAGTACTTC. It encodes CASSEYYEQYF.

This clonotype was counted at least ten times. V and J are TRBV10-3 and TRBJ1-1; TRBD1 agrees at 9 bases. V shed 2 bases and J 0 bases; nucleotides not matched to a gene: 1. The CDR3 has 15 residues. The germline gives CDR1 ENHRY, CDR2 SYGVKD. The CDR3 loop reads CAISEGDRVNTEAFF. DNA for the CDR3: TGTGCCATCAGTGAGGGGGACAGGGTGAACACTGAAGCTTTCTTT.

V and J are TRBV12-3 or TRBV12-4 and TRBJ1-6, with 8 bases aligning to TRBD1. This CDR3 spans 15 amino acids. Trimming took 5 bases from V and 7 from J; bases not matched to a gene: 7. The CDR3 reads CASSLRQGRNSPLHF. CDR3 in DNA: TGTGCCAGCAGTCTGAGACAGGGGAGAAATTCACCCCTCCACTTT.

The J gene is TRBJ1-2, the V gene TRBV7-9; D is undetermined. The CDR3 runs 15 residues. Germline values: CDR1 SEHNR, CDR2 FQNEAQ (reference sequence). V lost 5 bases and J 0 bases, leaving 13 bases between the germline ends. The CDR3 sequence is CASSPRSRTNYGYTF. In DNA form, the CDR3 reads TGTGCCAGCAGCCCGAGATCTCGGACTAACTATGGCTACACCTTC.

CDR3 bases: TGTGCCAGCAGCTCAAGCATTTACGAGCAGTACTTC. Protein product: CASSSSIYEQYF. This chain connects TRBV7-8 to TRBJ2-7; no firm D call. Trimming left V 4 bases short and J 4 bases short, with 8 bases between. From germline, CDR1 is SGHVS and CDR2 FQNEAQ. The CDR3 runs to 12 residues.

A word on this clonotype: Relative to the germline gene, one junction end is altered; a read error may explain this. The rearrangement joins TRBV29-1 to TRBJ2-2; 7 bases match TRBD1. The germline V gene has CDR1 SQVTM and CDR2 ANQGSEA. CDR3 size: 15 residues. CDR3 protein: CSVVPGQMGAGERFF. The CDR3 nucleotides are TGCAGCGTTGTTCCGGGACAGATGGGGGCCGGGGAGCGGTTTTTT.

The chain is built from TRBV20-1 and TRBJ2-3; TRBD2 matches 9 bases. Germline lookup yields CDR1 DFQATT and CDR2 SNEGSKA (reference sequence). V gave up 7 bases and J gave up 3 bases; unmatched junction bases: 5. The CDR3 contains 13 residues. The CDR3 region is CSVLTSGTDTQYF. CDR3 nucleotides: TGCAGTGTTTTGACTAGCGGAACAGATACGCAGTATTTT.

CDR3 residues: CASSVRSLAVTNEQFF. The CDR3 bases are TGTGCCAGCAGCGTCCGTAGCCTAGCAGTTACCAATGAGCAGTTCTTC. The V and J genes are TRBV7-2 and TRBJ2-1, with D possibly matching TRBD2 (5 bases). This CDR3 is 16 amino acids long. V was pared by 5 bases and J by 6 bases, with 20 bases between. Germline V gene lookup returns CDR1 SGHTA and CDR2 FQGNSA.

This clonotype was recorded a few times. CDR3 bases: TGCGCCAGCAGTGGTTCGACAGGTCGGGCCACTGAAGCTTTCTTT. Translating it yields CASSGSTGRATEAFF. This rearrangement joins TRBV10-1 to TRBJ1-1; D is perhaps TRBD1 (6 bases). Germline values: CDR1 WNHNN, CDR2 SYGVQD (reference sequence). Between the trimmed V and J ends, which lost 4 bases and 4 bases, there was a span of 16 bases. The CDR3 contains 15 residues.

As for this clonotype: Mismatch with germline at one junction end may stem from a read error. The J gene is TRBJ1-6, the V gene TRBV29-1; D uncertain. This CDR3 has 10 residues. Germline V gives CDR1 SQVTM, CDR2 ANQGSEA. CDR3 sequence reads: CSVPSSLLHF. CDR3 nucleotide sequence: TGCAGCGTTCCGAGTTCACTCCTCCACTTT.

The chain couples TRBV20-1 to TRBJ2-5, with D perhaps matching TRBD2 (6 bases). Germline CDR1 and CDR2: DFQATT and SNEGSKA (reference sequence). Trimming left V 0 bases short and J 3 bases short, with 11 bases between. The CDR3 is 14 residues long. CDR3 protein: CSARERDGKETQYF. The CDR3 region has the DNA TGCAGTGCTAGAGAGCGGGATGGCAAAGAGACCCAGTACTTC.

The chain employs TRBV7-2 and TRBJ2-1; TRBD2 is a possible D gene (5 bases). The better agreement between TRBJ2-7 and the DNA end casts doubt on the J call. From germline, CDR1 is SGHTA and CDR2 FQGNSA. The CDR3 length is 13 residues. The CDR3 DNA is TGTGCCAGCAGCTCCAATGCGGGCAATGAGCAGTACTTC. Translation gives CASSSNAGNEQYF.

This chain's CDR3 is CAISDPGTSGNYEQYF. CDR3 sequence (DNA): TGTGCCATCAGTGACCCCGGGACTAGCGGGAACTACGAGCAGTACTTC. The chain is built from TRBV10-3 and TRBJ2-5, with 13 bases aligning to TRBD2. The J call may be incorrect, as the DNA end agrees better with TRBJ2-7. This CDR3 region has 16 residues. Germline V gene sequence: CDR1 ENHRY, CDR2 SYGVKD.

This clonotype came up a few times. The CDR3 is CASSFGGTTEAFF. CDR3 nucleotides: TGCGCCAGCAGCTTCGGGGGGACCACTGAAGCTTTCTTT. The rearrangement links TRBV5-1 to TRBJ1-1; weak D call: TRBD1 (5 bases). The CDR3 is 13 amino acids. The germline V and J ends were trimmed by 2 bases and 4 bases, with 9 bases remaining between them. Germline values: CDR1 SGHRS, CDR2 YFSETQ.

This clonotype was counted ten times or more. The chain combines TRBV4-3 with TRBJ2-7, with 8 bases identical to TRBD2. The CDR3 loop spans 17 amino acids. With 1 base clipped from V and 2 bases from J, the junction kept 10 bases outside the gene matches. Germline-derived CDR1 and CDR2 are LGHNA and YSLEER. DNA of the CDR3: TGCGCCAGCAGCCAAGGGGTCAGCGGGAGAAATGCCTACGAGCAGTACTTC. Translating gives CASSQGVSGRNAYEQYF.

This chain joins TRBV4-3 and TRBJ1-1; TRBD1 matches 7 bases. Trimming took 0 bases from V and 4 from J; bases not matched to a gene: 14. This CDR3 is built from 18 residues. Germline V gene data show CDR1 as LGHNA and CDR2 as YSLEER. DNA of the CDR3: TGCGCCAGCAGCCAAGATCCCCCGGCAGGGGGGTGTGTCACTGAAGCTTTCTTT. Translated: CASSQDPPAGGCVTEAFF.

This clonotype was picked up a small number of times. This sequence joins TRBV20-1 and TRBJ2-7; D tentatively reads TRBD1 or TRBD2 (5 bases each). Between the trimmed V and J ends, which lost 1 base and 3 bases, there was a span of 13 bases. The CDR3 is 14 amino acids. Germline CDR1 reads DFQATT; CDR2 reads SNEGSKA (reference sequence). DNA for the CDR3: TGCAGTGCTAGAGGACGGGGCAGACACTACGAGCAGTACTTC. It encodes CSARGRGRHYEQYF.